Listed below are T cell receptor beta chains from one sample, sequenced in a study of cytomegalovirus exposure and HLA in healthy donors. Measured with immunoSEQ multiplex PCR; TCRdb has only the in-frame clones, and not every one. In the table there are tens of thousands of clones, approximately 81% of which are singletons. Sequencing was done on a sample of PBMCs. The origin of the receptors is a woman in her late teens or twenties in good health and CMV-seropositive. Each CDR3 is given with its conserved first and last residue. The D gene is left open where the match is weak. The size entry is marked missing in some rows and otherwise reads once, few, many or a size class.

cdr3_nt,cdr3_aa,d_call,clone_size,j_call,v_call
TGTGCCAGCAGTTACGCCGGGACAGTGAGCAATCAGCCCCAGCATTTT,CASSYAGTVSNQPQHF,TRBD1,-,TRBJ1-5,TRBV6-5
TGTGCCGGACGTCGGCGGGGGGGCAGGACAGATACGCAGTATTTT,CAGRRRGGRTDTQYF,TRBD2,-,TRBJ2-3,TRBV30
TGTGCCAGCAGGACAGGAGACTCTGGAAACACCATATATTTT,CASRTGDSGNTIYF,-,few,TRBJ1-3,TRBV6-1
TGTGCCAGCAGCTTAACAGGGGCCCATGGCTACACCTTC,CASSLTGAHGYTF,TRBD1,-,TRBJ1-2,TRBV7-9
TGTGCCAGCAGCACAACCGGGACAGGGTTCTACGAGCAGTACTTC,CASSTTGTGFYEQYF,TRBD1,-,TRBJ2-7,TRBV13
TGTGCCAGAAGCGGGGGAGTGGATCCAGATACGCAGTATTTT,CARSGGVDPDTQYF,TRBD2,-,TRBJ2-3,TRBV6-5
TGTGCCAGCAGCCTTAGAGGTGCAGGGGACGTTGAGACCCAGTACTTC,CASSLRGAGDVETQYF,-,-,TRBJ2-5,TRBV7-6
TGTGCCTGGAGTCCCCTCTCCGACTTAGCCAAAAACATTCAGTACTTC,CAWSPLSDLAKNIQYF,-,-,TRBJ2-4,TRBV30
TGTGCCAGCGATAACAGGGTCTCACTTAATTCACCCCTCCACTTT,CASDNRVSLNSPLHF,-,-,TRBJ1-6,TRBV6-1
TGTGCCAGCACCAGCGGAGTTTCTTCTAGCACAGATACGCAGTATTTT,CASTSGVSSSTDTQYF,-,once,TRBJ2-3,TRBV14
TGTGCCAGCAGCGTTGGGACAGCAGTACGGGAGCAGTACTTC,CASSVGTAVREQYF,TRBD1,-,TRBJ2-7,TRBV11-2
TGTGCCAGTAGTCCACAGGGGTGGGGACCTAATGAAAAACTGTTTTTT,CASSPQGWGPNEKLFF,TRBD1,-,TRBJ1-4,TRBV19
TGCGCCAGCAGCTCAAGCGCCGGGACTCGCACCGGGGAGCTGTTTTTT,CASSSSAGTRTGELFF,-,-,TRBJ2-2,TRBV4-1
TGCGCCAGCAGCGAGGGTTGGGAGCAGTTCTTC,CASSEGWEQFF,-,-,TRBJ2-1,TRBV5-1